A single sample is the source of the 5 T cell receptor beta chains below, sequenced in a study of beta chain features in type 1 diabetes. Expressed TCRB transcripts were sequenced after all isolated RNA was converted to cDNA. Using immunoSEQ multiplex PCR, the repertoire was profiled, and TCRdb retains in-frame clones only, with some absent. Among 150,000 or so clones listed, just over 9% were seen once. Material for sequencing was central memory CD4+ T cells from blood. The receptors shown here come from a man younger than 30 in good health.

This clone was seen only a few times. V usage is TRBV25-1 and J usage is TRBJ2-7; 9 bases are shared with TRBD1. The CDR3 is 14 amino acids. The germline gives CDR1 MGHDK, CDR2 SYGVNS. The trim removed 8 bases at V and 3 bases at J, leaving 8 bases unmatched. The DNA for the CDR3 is TGTGCCAGCCAGGGACAGGGCGCAATCTACGAGCAGTACTTC. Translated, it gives CASQGQGAIYEQYF.

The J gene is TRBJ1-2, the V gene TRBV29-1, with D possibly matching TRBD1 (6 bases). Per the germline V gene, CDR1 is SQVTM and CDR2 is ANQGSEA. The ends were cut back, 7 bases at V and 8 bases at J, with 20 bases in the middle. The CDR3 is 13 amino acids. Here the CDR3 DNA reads TGCAGCGCCGGACAGACACAAGGGGAAGGCTACACCTTC. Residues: CSAGQTQGEGYTF. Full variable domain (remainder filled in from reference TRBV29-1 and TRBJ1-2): SAVISQKPSRDICQRGTSLTIQCQVDSQVTMMFWYRQQPGQSLTLIATANQGSEATYESGFVIDKFPISRPNLTFSTLTVSNMSPEDSSIYLCSAGQTQGEGYTFGSGTRLTVV.

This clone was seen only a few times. As DNA, the CDR3 is TGCGCCAGCAGCCAAGATTCACAGGGTACCTACGAGCAGTACTTC. Translation: CASSQDSQGTYEQYF. This sequence joins TRBV4-3 and TRBJ2-7; D might be TRBD1 (6 bases). The CDR3 has 15 residues. The germline CDR1 and CDR2 sequences are LGHNA and YSLEER. The V gene lost 0 bases and the J gene lost 2 bases, with 11 bases spanning the gap.

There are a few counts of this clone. The CDR3: CASSLDREKPQHF. The CDR3 DNA reads as TGTGCCAGCAGCCTGGACAGGGAAAAGCCCCAGCATTTT. V gene TRBV27 combines with J gene TRBJ1-5, with 8 positions matching TRBD1. The V gene end was trimmed by 6 bases and the J gene end by 8 bases; junction bases not matched to a gene: 6. The CDR3 has 13 amino acids. Germline CDR1 reads MNHEY; CDR2 reads SMNVEV (reference sequence).

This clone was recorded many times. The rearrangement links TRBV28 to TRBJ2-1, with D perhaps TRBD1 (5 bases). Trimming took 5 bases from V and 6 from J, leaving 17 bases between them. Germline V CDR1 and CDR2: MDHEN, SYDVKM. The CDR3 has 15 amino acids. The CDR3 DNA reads TGTGCCAGCAGTCTTCAGGGCAACCTCGGCAATGAGCAGTTCTTC. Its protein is CASSLQGNLGNEQFF.